This T cell receptor beta chain was retrieved from a study of CXCR3-negative and CXCR3-positive naive CD8 T cells. cDNA libraries for TRB were generated by 5' RACE incorporating UMI labels. TCRdb re-called the 5' RACE reads, yielding one record per CDR3 amino acid sequence without DNA. The clone table shows approximately 45,000 distinct CDR3 sequences, with the ten largest holding 14% to 15%. From germline, CDR1 is LGHDT and CDR2 YNNKEL (reference sequence). The CDR3 covers 17 residues. Sequenced material: memory CD8+ T cells from blood. The sequence was obtained from a human donor in good health. Some clones in this sample may be carry-over from other donors' samples. The chain employs TRBV3-1 and TRBJ1-1; TCRdb's assignment of TRBD1 cannot be checked, as there is no DNA. CDR3 region: CASSQDPGRIGDAEAFF.